Listed below are T cell receptor beta chains from one sample, sequenced in a study of immune characterization of retroperitoneal liposarcoma. Each CDR3 protein gets one entry after TCRdb re-called the PCR reads with MiXCR. The table includes fewer than 14,000 distinct CDR3 sequences, 25% to 30% detected once. Sequencing was done on a sample of tumor tissue. These receptors came from a male donor with retroperitoneal liposarcoma. Both conserved end residues are trimmed from each CDR3.

j_call v_call cdr3_aa
TRBJ2-3 TRBV5-1 ASSLGQVTDTQY
- TRBV6-2/TRBV6-3 ASSEQAGETYNEQY
TRBJ2-1 TRBV6-1 ASSDLREQF
- TRBV7-2 ASSPRTLSEQY
TRBJ1-1 TRBV12-3/TRBV12-4 ASSLGGLNTEAF
TRBJ2-3 TRBV7-2 ASTLDRDSTDTQY
TRBJ2-1 TRBV6-1 ASSSSQREQF
- TRBV6-1 ASSEGTGGYNEQY
TRBJ2-2 TRBV7-2 ASSRQPTSRQTGELF
TRBJ2-1 TRBV6-1 ASSETWQSYNEQF
TRBJ1-2 TRBV6-1 ASSQRDRRWGYT
TRBJ1-1 TRBV10-3 AISERPGDTEAF
TRBJ2-5 TRBV7-6 ASSSMGREQY
- TRBV7-3 ASSLLGPSNNEQY
TRBJ2-5 TRBV6-2/TRBV6-3 ASSYGGEETQY
TRBJ2-1 TRBV6-1 ASNLAGAGDEQF
TRBJ2-1 TRBV6-1 ASTPRGGWDNEQF
TRBJ1-1 TRBV6-2/TRBV6-3 ASSYIRYTEAF
TRBJ1-1 TRBV11-2 ASSLDGGFYTEAF
TRBJ2-1 TRBV6-1 ASSRSYNEQF
- TRBV7-2 ASSFQGYEQY
- TRBV7-8 ASSVASGLAYNEQY
TRBJ2-5 TRBV11-2 ASSNLREQY